The entry that follows covers one T cell receptor (beta chain) sequence. Its antigen is undetermined. This sample is drawn from a study of blood T cells in healthy people across ages. Overall study findings and caveats: The authors considered diversity estimates from one million T cells to be underestimates.

V was clipped by 5 bases and J by 1 base, with 11 bases between them. The CDR3 covers 14 residues. Germline V gives CDR1 MDHEN, CDR2 SYDVKM. A sample-barcoded 5' primer and a J-beta primer mix were used in a second PCR of about 7 to 12 cycles. One entry per CDR3 protein, called by TCRdb with MiXCR from the 5' RACE reads. The sample consists of fewer than 1.5 million distinct CDR3 sequences, about 40% of them appearing once. Source material: blood. The TCR sequence derives from a young woman in good health. This chain links TRBV28 with TRBJ1-2, with D possibly TRBD1 on 5 matching bases. The CDR3 here is CASSVRDLNYGYTF. In DNA form, the CDR3 reads TGTGCCAGCAGTGTACGGGACCTTAACTATGGCTACACCTTC.